The 11 T cell receptor beta chains below come from one sample, sequenced in a study of molecular identifiers for immune sequencing clone quantification. TCRdb re-analysed the PCR reads in MiXCR, keeping a single row per CDR3 protein. Of some 680,000 distinct CDR3 sequences listed, approximately 24% were seen once; the top ten hold about 0.78%. Sequencing was carried out using naive CD8+ T cells from blood, with Jurkat cell RNA spiked in. Subset described: FACS-sorted CD8+CD4-CCR7+CD45RA+ naive T cells. These receptors were collected from a human donor in good health. Some libraries in this study had Jurkat cell RNA spiked in.

This clonotype was found many times. The rearrangement uses TRBV5-1 and TRBJ1-4; 8 positions match TRBD1. The CDR3 is 12 residues long. J gave up 10 bases and V 4 bases, and 3 bases lay outside the gene matches. The germline V gene has CDR1 SGHRS and CDR2 YFSETQ. As DNA, the CDR3 is TGCGCCAGCAGCATAGGACAGGGAAAACTGTTTTTT. It codes for CASSIGQGKLFF.

This clonotype was seen at least ten times. The V and J genes are TRBV7-6 and TRBJ2-2, with D perhaps TRBD1 or TRBD2 (6 bases each). Trimming shortened V by 1 base and J by 5 bases, and 11 bases separated the two germline ends. The V gene's germline CDR1 is SGHVS and CDR2 FNYEAQ. The CDR3 has 15 amino acids. This CDR3 is CASSLVTGRTGELFF. CDR3 nucleotide sequence: TGTGCCAGCAGCTTAGTTACAGGGAGGACCGGGGAGCTGTTTTTT.

This clonotype was picked up many times. This chain joins TRBV12-3 or TRBV12-4 and TRBJ2-3; TRBD2 agrees at 8 bases. J was trimmed by 3 bases and V by 1 base; bases with no gene match: 6. The CDR3 is 16 residues long. The CDR3 DNA is TGTGCCAGCAGTTTAGGAGCGGGGGAATTGACAGATACGCAGTATTTT. Its protein is CASSLGAGELTDTQYF.

As concerns this clonotype: A much bigger clone sits one base away, suggesting this may be a read error. The chain carries TRBV4-3 and TRBJ2-3; D possibly corresponds to TRBD2 (5 bases). Germline CDR1 reads LGHNA; CDR2 reads YSLEER. This CDR3 contains 15 residues. The CDR3 is CAGSQDRDSTDTQYF. In nucleotides, the CDR3 is TGCGCCGGCAGCCAAGATCGGGATAGCACAGATACGCAGTATTTT.

This clonotype was seen repeatedly, ten times or more. The CDR3 DNA follows: TGTGCCAGCAGTTCGGGCGGGACAGGGCTGGTTGGCACTGAAGCTTTCTTT. It specifies CASSSGGTGLVGTEAFF. The V call is TRBV25-1, the J call TRBJ1-1; 9 nucleotides match TRBD1. The V segment lost 5 bases and the J segment 4 bases; nucleotides outside the gene matches: 14. The germline CDR1 and CDR2 sequences are MGHDK and SYGVNS. The CDR3 extends over 17 amino acids.

This clonotype was detected many times. V usage is TRBV5-4 and J usage is TRBJ2-7, with 8 bases lining up with TRBD1. After removal of 0 bases from V and 3 bases from J, the junction contained 2 bases not matched to a gene. CDR3 length: 14 residues. From germline, CDR1 is SGHNT and CDR2 YYREEE (reference sequence). The chain's CDR3 is CASSLDRGYYEQYF. Here the CDR3 DNA reads TGTGCCAGCAGCTTGGACAGGGGGTACTACGAGCAGTACTTC.

This clonotype showed up just a few times. A read error may be the cause here, since a much bigger clone is one base away. The V call is TRBV5-1, the J call TRBJ1-1; D might be TRBD1 (5 bases). CDR1 is SGHRS and CDR2 is YFSETQ in the germline V gene. The CDR3 runs 14 residues. The CDR3: CTSSSTFGATEAFF. For the CDR3, the DNA is TGCACCAGCAGCTCCACCTTCGGGGCCACTGAAGCTTTCTTT.

This clonotype was seen only a few times. The chain recombines TRBV6-5 with TRBJ2-5; 16 bases fit TRBD2. V was pared by 2 bases and J by 5 bases, with 5 bases of the junction left unmatched. This CDR3 contains 17 residues. Germline CDR1 MNHEY, CDR2 SVGAGI. CDR3 coding DNA: TGTGCCAGCAGTTACGGTGGGACTAGCGGGAGGGGGGAGACCCAGTACTTC. Translating gives CASSYGGTSGRGETQYF.

This clonotype was seen once. Germline is not matched at one junction end, which may reflect a read error. This chain connects TRBV12-5 to TRBJ2-2; 9 nucleotides agree with TRBD2. Germline V gene lookup returns CDR1 LGHNT and CDR2 FRNRAP. The CDR3 spans 19 residues. CDR3 in DNA: TGTGCTGGTGGTTTGGTTAATGGCGGGAGGGCCAGTGGCACCGGGGAGCTGTTTTTT. This translates into CAGGLVNGGRASGTGELFF.

For this clonotype: Just one base apart from a much larger clone, this may be a read error. Likely a read error: the CDR3 ends without its conserved phenylalanine or tryptophan. The chain recombines TRBV5-3 with TRBJ2-3; unclear D gene. TRBV5-3 is annotated as an ORF whose role is uncertain. The length of the CDR3 is 16 residues. CDR3 sequence reads: CASSLVWATTTDTQYS. In nucleotides, the CDR3 is TGTGCCAGCAGCTTGGTTTGGGCAACCACCACAGATACGCAGTATTCT.

The chain uses TRBV20-1 and TRBJ2-1, with a possible D match to TRBD1 (5 bases). The V and J ends lost 1 base and 7 bases respectively, with 8 bases between them. The germline V gene encodes CDR1 DFQATT and CDR2 SNEGSKA (reference sequence). The CDR3 length is 12 residues. Here the CDR3 reads CSARVAGNEQFF. The CDR3 bases are TGCAGTGCTAGAGTGGCAGGGAATGAGCAGTTCTTC.